This TCR beta chain came from a study of early stage breast cancer tumors. Overall study context: Of fewer than 20 invasive breast tumors, about 12 were hormone receptor-positive, HER2-negative. The study, taken as a whole, reports: Tumors had about 2.5-fold higher T cell density and higher clonality than adjacent normal breast tissue. Comparing each tissue with blood distinguished tumor from normal in about 85% of the 16 patients.

Blood replicates held 0.5 ug DNA, tumor or normal breast approximately 1.5 ug, two each. The data were produced by immunoSEQ multiplex PCR, yet TCRdb's version contains in-frame clones alone and is incomplete. This sample has tens of thousands of clones, with around 78% found just once. In regard to this clone: What it binds is not known.

Germline V gene sequence: CDR1 ENHRY, CDR2 SYGVKD. The CDR3 covers 13 residues. V was pared by 5 bases and J by 4 bases, with 11 bases between. The TCR sequence derives from a middle-aged person with breast cancer. The sample comprised blood. The chain combines TRBV10-3 with TRBJ1-2, with a tentative D call TRBD1 (5 bases). The CDR3 coding sequence is TGTGCCATCAGTCCAGGGCAGGCCTATGGCTACACCTTC. Encoded protein: CAISPGQAYGYTF.